This T cell receptor (beta chain) appears in the sequencing data of a study of T cell repertoires in cytomegalovirus infection. As for the study in general: As its CMV epitopes, the study selected recently identified HLA-C-restricted and well-studied HLA-B-restricted targets. CMV infection together with matching HLA type was indicated by public TCR beta signatures.

Each CDR3 protein gets one entry after TCRdb re-called the reads with MiXCR. The sample has roughly 350,000 distinct CDR3 sequences; about 35% are singletons. The CDR3 loop spans 16 amino acids. The trim removed 5 bases at V and 1 base at J, leaving 8 bases unmatched. Germline V gene data show CDR1 as LNHDA and CDR2 as SQIVND (reference sequence). As for this clonotype: Its antigen is not known.

This TCR derives from a human donor in good health (CMV status not recorded). Some clones in this sample may be carry-over from other donors' samples. The specimen comprised cultured PBMCs, sampled from culture after CMV antigen stimulation. The J gene is TRBJ2-7, the V gene TRBV19; 10 bases agree with TRBD2. CDR3 residues: CASSFSSGRRSYEQYF. In DNA form, the CDR3 reads TGTGCCAGTAGTTTTTCTAGCGGGAGACGGTCCTACGAGCAGTACTTC. Complete variable domain (other parts from reference TRBV19 and TRBJ2-7): DGGITQSPKYLFRKEGQNVTLSCEQNLNHDAMYWYRQDPGQGLRLIYYSQIVNDFQKGDIAEGYSVSREKKESFPLTVTSAQKNPTAFYLCASSFSSGRRSYEQYFGPGTRLTVT.